The 25 T cell receptor beta chains in this list originate from one sample, sequenced in a study of cytomegalovirus exposure and HLA in healthy donors. 13 Jbeta primers and 60 Vbeta primers were used for the PCR. TCRdb's copy holds only in-frame clones and misses some; the assay was immunoSEQ multiplex PCR. The sample carries approximately 130,000 clones, 81% recorded once. The specimen sequenced was PBMCs. All receptors derive from a man aged 18 to 29 in good health and CMV-seronegative.

The chain is built from TRBV7-6 and TRBJ1-5; weak D call: TRBD1 (5 bases). The CDR3 totals 15 residues. Trimming took 1 base from V and 4 from J, leaving 11 bases between them. Per germline, CDR1 SGHVS and CDR2 FNYEAQ. The CDR3 DNA is TGTGCCAGCAGCTTAGATTTCGGGGGTAATCAGCCCCAGCATTTT. It is translated as CASSLDFGGNQPQHF.

This sequence joins TRBV19 and TRBJ1-1, with D maybe TRBD1 (5 bases). Germline V gene data show CDR1 as LNHDA and CDR2 as SQIVND (reference sequence). The CDR3 consists of 13 residues. Trimming left V 6 bases short and J 11 bases short, with 19 bases between. In DNA form, the CDR3 reads TGTGCCAGTAGCATGGGGGGGAGGGACGTTGCTTTCTTT. Translated: CASSMGGRDVAFF. The complete variable domain, with remaining parts taken from reference TRBV19 and TRBJ1-1, reads DGGITQSPKYLFRKEGQNVTLSCEQNLNHDAMYWYRQDPGQGLRLIYYSQIVNDFQKGDIAEGYSVSREKKESFPLTVTSAQKNPTAFYLCASSMGGRDVAFFGQGTRLTVV.

CDR3 residues: CASSPRGAVIYEQYF. The CDR3 coding sequence is TGTGCCAGCAGCCCGCGGGGGGCTGTCATATACGAGCAGTACTTC. The chain employs TRBV7-9 and TRBJ2-7, with TRBD2 matching over 8 bases. The CDR3 consists of 15 residues. Germline V lookup: CDR1 SEHNR, CDR2 FQNEAQ (reference sequence). With 5 bases clipped from V and 4 bases from J, the junction kept 10 bases outside the gene matches. The whole variable domain, remainder taken from reference TRBV7-9 and TRBJ2-7, is DTGVSQNPRHKITKRGQNVTFRCDPISEHNRLYWYRQTLGQGPEFLTYFQNEAQLEKSRLLSDRFSAERPKGSFSTLEIQRTEQGDSAMYLCASSPRGAVIYEQYFGPGTRLTVT.

The chain employs TRBV4-3 and TRBJ2-1; TRBD2 agrees at 13 bases. The junction had 14 bases not matched to a gene; V was cut back by 4 bases and J by 2 bases. Germline CDR1 reads LGHNA; CDR2 reads YSLEER. This CDR3 contains 20 residues. CDR3 in amino acids: CASSLRTSGGIIRTYNEQFF. The CDR3 DNA reads TGCGCCAGCAGCCTACGGACTAGCGGGGGAATAATTAGGACCTACAATGAGCAGTTCTTC.

This clone was detected only once. The genes are TRBV11-3 and TRBJ1-3, with D uncertain. The V and J ends lost 1 base and 1 base respectively, with 5 bases between them. The CDR3 length is 14 residues. CDR1 and CDR2 (germline): SGHNT, YENEEA. The CDR3: CASSLGGSGNTIYF. CDR3 bases: TGTGCCAGCAGCTTAGGAGGGTCTGGAAACACCATATATTTT.

About this clone itself: A junction boundary mismatches the germline segment, possibly from a read error. The rearrangement uses TRBV14 and TRBJ2-3, with 11 bases lining up with TRBD1. The CDR3 is made up of 14 amino acids. CDR1 and CDR2 (germline): SGHDN, FVKESK. The DNA of the CDR3 is TGTGCCAGCAGCCAGTACCGGGACAGGGGGACGCGGTATTTT. Amino acid sequence: CASSQYRDRGTRYF.

This clone has just one count. The gene calls are TRBV9 and TRBJ2-6; D is perhaps TRBD1 (6 bases). This CDR3 spans 16 amino acids. Per the germline V gene, CDR1 is SGDLS and CDR2 is YYNGEE. The V end was cut by 0 bases, the J end by 4 bases, with 11 bases between. This CDR3 is CASSVGAGVGANVLTF. The CDR3 coding sequence is TGTGCCAGCAGCGTAGGCGCAGGGGTCGGGGCCAACGTCCTGACTTTC.

This chain joins TRBV7-6 and TRBJ2-4; the match to TRBD1 covers 8 bases. Germline lookup yields CDR1 SGHVS and CDR2 FNYEAQ. The CDR3 spans 19 residues. The junction had 12 bases not matched to a gene; V was cut back by 1 base and J by 1 base. CDR3 nucleotides: TGTGCCAGCAGCTTAGAGTCAGGGGGCCCCTTTGCGGCCAAAAACATTCAGTACTTC. It yields the protein CASSLESGGPFAAKNIQYF.

The chain has TRBV18 and TRBJ1-5, with TRBD1 identical over 8 bases. Germline V gene lookup returns CDR1 KGHSH and CDR2 LQKENI. The CDR3 spans 14 residues. Trimming at V came to 5 bases and at J to 1 base, leaving 1 base not matched to a gene. This CDR3 is CASSGDRSNQPQHF. In DNA form, the CDR3 reads TGTGCCAGCTCAGGGGACAGGAGCAATCAGCCCCAGCATTTT. Filled out from reference TRBV18 and TRBJ1-5, the complete variable domain reads NAGVMQNPRHLVRRRGQEARLRCSPMKGHSHVYWYRQLPEEGLKFMVYLQKENIIDESGMPKERFSAEFPKEGPSILRIQQVVRGDSAAYFCASSGDRSNQPQHFGDGTRLSIL.

The V and J genes are TRBV10-1 and TRBJ2-7; 12 positions match TRBD2. Germline CDR1 is WNHNN and CDR2 is SYGVQD (reference sequence). The junction had 8 bases not matched to a gene; V was cut back by 4 bases and J by 7 bases. There are 15 residues in the CDR3. In nucleotides, the CDR3 is TGCGCCAGCAGTGGGCAGGGGACTAGCGGGTGTGAGCAGTACTTC. Translating it yields CASSGQGTSGCEQYF.

The chain is built from TRBV7-9 and TRBJ2-2; 7 bases are shared with TRBD1. CDR1 and CDR2 (germline): SEHNR, FQNEAQ (reference sequence). The CDR3 runs to 16 residues. The ends lost 4 bases at V and 1 base at J; junction bases unmatched: 6. In DNA, the CDR3 is TGTGCCAGCAGCTCAACCCGACAGGGGAACACCGGGGAGCTGTTTTTT. Translating gives CASSSTRQGNTGELFF.

V usage is TRBV7-8 and J usage is TRBJ2-2; TRBD2 agrees at 12 bases. Germline V CDR1 and CDR2: SGHVS, FQNEAQ. V lost 4 bases and J lost 6; bases outside the gene matches: 3. This CDR3 contains 15 residues. CDR3 sequence (DNA): TGTGCCAGCAGCTCTAGCGGGGGGGCCCCCGGGGAGCTGTTTTTT. It encodes CASSSSGGAPGELFF.

The gene calls are TRBV5-5 and TRBJ2-5; D is perhaps TRBD2 (5 bases). Germline V gene sequence: CDR1 SGHKS, CDR2 YYEKEE (reference sequence). CDR3 length: 13 residues. Trimming removed 2 bases from V and 5 bases from J, with 10 bases in between. DNA of the CDR3: TGTGCCAGCAGCTTAGGAGGCAAGGAGACCCAGTACTTC. Protein product: CASSLGGKETQYF.

This clone came up a few times. The genes are TRBV10-3 and TRBJ2-7; 7 nucleotides align to TRBD2. Germline-derived CDR1 and CDR2 are ENHRY and SYGVKD. Trimming took 0 bases from V and 3 from J; bases not matched to a gene: 14. The CDR3 is 18 residues long. Written as DNA, the CDR3 is TGTGCCATCAGTGAGTCGACTCTAATGCTAGCGGTGAGCTACGAGCAGTACTTC. Its translation: CAISESTLMLAVSYEQYF.

The chain recombines TRBV11-1 with TRBJ2-7, with D possibly TRBD1 on 6 matching bases. This CDR3 spans 15 amino acids. In germline, CDR1 is SGHAT, CDR2 FQDESV (reference sequence). V was cut by 5 bases and J by 5 bases, with 19 bases left in between. CDR3 in DNA: TGTGCCAGCAGCCCGGGACAAGCGCGTGTCCACGAGCAGTACTTC. As protein: CASSPGQARVHEQYF. The variable domain in full, with the rest retrieved from reference TRBV11-1 and TRBJ2-7, is EAEVAQSPRYKITEKSQAVAFWCDPISGHATLYWYRQILGQGPELLVQFQDESVVDDSQLPKDRFSAERLKGVDSTLKIQPAELGDSAMYLCASSPGQARVHEQYFGPGTRLTVT.

The chain uses TRBV29-1 and TRBJ1-2, with 12 bases fitting TRBD1. The CDR3 length is 16 residues. Germline CDR1 is SQVTM and CDR2 is ANQGSEA. J gave up 4 bases and V 3 bases, and 9 bases lay outside the gene matches. CDR3 sequence reads: CSVEGTGGKSGYGYTF. In DNA form, the CDR3 reads TGCAGCGTTGAGGGGACAGGGGGCAAAAGCGGCTATGGCTACACCTTC.

The rearrangement uses TRBV14 and TRBJ2-3; D is undetermined. The germline V gene encodes CDR1 SGHDN and CDR2 FVKESK. This CDR3 is built from 16 residues. V lost 1 base to trimming and J lost 4 bases, with 15 bases between them. Written as DNA, the CDR3 is TGTGCCAGCAGCCAAGGTCTTGGCGTTCGGGCAGATACGCAGTATTTT. This encodes CASSQGLGVRADTQYF.

J is TRBJ2-2 and V is TRBV7-9; TRBD2 agrees at 9 bases. CDR3 size: 15 residues. The junction had 7 bases not matched to a gene; V was cut back by 6 bases and J by 5 bases. Germline V gene lookup returns CDR1 SEHNR and CDR2 FQNEAQ (reference sequence). CDR3: CASSRAGGPTGELFF. The CDR3 nucleotides are TGTGCCAGCAGTCGAGCGGGGGGTCCTACCGGGGAGCTGTTTTTT.

This chain links TRBV9 with TRBJ2-7; a possible D gene is TRBD2 (6 bases). The CDR3 runs 15 residues. CDR1 and CDR2 from the germline V gene are SGDLS and YYNGEE. Trimming stripped 4 bases from V and 3 bases from J, with 17 bases between. The CDR3 here is CASSPNPGVNYEQYF. The CDR3 bases are TGTGCCAGCAGCCCTAACCCGGGGGTAAACTACGAGCAGTACTTC.

The chain recombines TRBV9 with TRBJ2-1; TRBD2 matches 10 bases. The germline CDR1 and CDR2 sequences are SGDLS and YYNGEE. The CDR3 totals 20 residues. The V segment lost 0 bases and the J segment 5 bases; nucleotides outside the gene matches: 17. CDR3 protein: CASSVGWGSGGSYQDNEQFF. The CDR3 coding sequence is TGTGCCAGCAGCGTAGGGTGGGGTAGCGGGGGGTCCTATCAGGACAATGAGCAGTTCTTC.

This clone occurred once. V is TRBV9 and J is TRBJ2-7; possible D gene TRBD2, 5 bases. Trimming stripped 5 bases from V and 0 bases from J, with 12 bases between. The CDR3 spans 14 residues. Germline lookup yields CDR1 SGDLS and CDR2 YYNGEE. CDR3 in DNA: TGTGCCAGCAGTCTCTCGAGGGCCTCCTACGAGCAGTACTTC. Translated: CASSLSRASYEQYF. The whole variable domain, remainder taken from reference TRBV9 and TRBJ2-7, is DSGVTQTPKHLITATGQRVTLRCSPRSGDLSVYWYQQSLDQGLQFLIQYYNGEERAKGNILERFSAQQFPDLHSELNLSSLELGDSALYFCASSLSRASYEQYFGPGTRLTVT.

To note about this clone: Distinct nucleotide sequences in the sample also encode this CDR3. V usage is TRBV2 and J usage is TRBJ2-3, with 16 bases fitting TRBD2. The CDR3 sequence is 14 residues long. Trimming cost V 8 bases and J 7 bases; bases outside gene matches: 3. CDR1 and CDR2 (germline): SNHLY, FYNNEI. Here the CDR3 reads CASGTSGGAHTQYF. Here the CDR3 DNA reads TGTGCCAGCGGGACTAGCGGGGGGGCTCATACGCAGTATTTT.

The V call is TRBV2, the J call TRBJ2-2; 10 bases match TRBD2. The germline V gene has CDR1 SNHLY and CDR2 FYNNEI. The J segment lost 5 bases and the V segment lost 7 bases, leaving 4 bases of the junction unmatched. This CDR3 has 14 amino acids. The CDR3 region is CASTISGGTGELFF. CDR3 nucleotides: TGTGCCAGCACTATTAGCGGGGGGACCGGGGAGCTGTTTTTT.

The chain joins TRBV14 to TRBJ2-1; a possible D gene is TRBD1 (6 bases). CDR1 is SGHDN, CDR2 FVKESK, per germline. There are 16 residues in the CDR3. Trimming removed 0 bases from V and 0 bases from J, with 9 bases in between. Written as DNA, the CDR3 is TGTGCCAGCAGCCAAGATTTAGGGGGCTCCTACAATGAGCAGTTCTTC. It translates to CASSQDLGGSYNEQFF. Drawing the rest from reference TRBV14 and TRBJ2-1, the complete variable domain is EAGVTQFPSHSVIEKGQTVTLRCDPISGHDNLYWYRRVMGKEIKFLLHFVKESKQDESGMPNNRFLAERTGGTYSTLKVQPAELEDSGVYFCASSQDLGGSYNEQFFGPGTRLTVL.

The chain links TRBV19 to TRBJ1-1; 7 bases are a match to TRBD1. V lost 4 bases and J lost 5; bases outside the gene matches: 1. The CDR3 has 12 residues. From germline, CDR1 is LNHDA and CDR2 SQIVND (reference sequence). Written as DNA, the CDR3 is TGTGCCAGTAGTAGACAGGGTACTGAAGCTTTCTTT. Protein: CASSRQGTEAFF.